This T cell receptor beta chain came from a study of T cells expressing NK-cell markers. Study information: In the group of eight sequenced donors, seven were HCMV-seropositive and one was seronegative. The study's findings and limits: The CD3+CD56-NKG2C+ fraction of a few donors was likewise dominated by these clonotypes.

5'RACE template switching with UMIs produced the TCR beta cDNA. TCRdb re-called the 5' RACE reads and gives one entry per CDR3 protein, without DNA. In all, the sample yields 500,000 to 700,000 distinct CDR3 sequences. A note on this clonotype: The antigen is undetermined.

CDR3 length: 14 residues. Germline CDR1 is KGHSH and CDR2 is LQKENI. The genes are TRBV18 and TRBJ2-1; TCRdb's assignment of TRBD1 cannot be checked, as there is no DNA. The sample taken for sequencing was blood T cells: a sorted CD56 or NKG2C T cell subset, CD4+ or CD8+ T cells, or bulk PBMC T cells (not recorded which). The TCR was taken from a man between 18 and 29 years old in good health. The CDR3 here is CASSPYRDAYEQFF.